This TCR beta chain stems from a study of blood T cells in healthy people across ages. The study, taken as a whole, reports: Roughly linear declines in TCR beta diversity per million T cells occurred with age.

Around 9 milliliters of peripheral blood were drawn from each donor into EDTA-treated tubes. A sample-barcoded 5' primer and a J-beta primer mix were used in a second PCR of roughly 6 to 11 cycles. One entry per CDR3 protein, called by TCRdb with MiXCR from the 5' RACE reads. The sample holds 1.5 million to 2 million distinct CDR3 sequences; approximately 30% are singletons and the top ten take 7% to 9%. Turning to this clonotype: No antigen is known for it.

The ends lost 2 bases at V and 1 base at J; junction bases unmatched: 8. This CDR3 has 16 residues. The germline gives CDR1 SGHVS, CDR2 FNYEAQ. The specimen was blood. The receptor's source is a woman aged 30 to 39 in good health. The chain joins TRBV7-6 to TRBJ2-7, with 7 bases matching TRBD1. The CDR3 sequence: CASSLTPRDSSYEQYF. DNA of the CDR3: TGTGCCAGCAGCTTAACGCCCCGGGACAGTTCCTACGAGCAGTACTTC.